A single sample gave rise to the 11 T cell receptor beta chains below, sequenced in a study of blood T cell repertoires in COVID-19. Some clones are missing from TCRdb's copy, which holds only in-frame ones; the method was immunoSEQ multiplex PCR. Of some 45,000 clones in the sample, approximately 80% were seen once. Specimen: peripheral blood. These receptors all come from a human donor in a cohort sampled during active COVID-19.

The rearrangement joins TRBV5-5 to TRBJ1-1; a weak D match, TRBD1 (6 bases). Looked up from germline, CDR1 is SGHKS and CDR2 is YYEKEE (reference sequence). Trimming removed 3 bases at V and 0 bases at J, with 9 bases between. The CDR3 is made up of 14 amino acids. The chain's CDR3 is CASSSTGVNTEAFF. CDR3 nucleotide sequence: TGTGCCAGCAGCTCGACAGGAGTGAACACTGAAGCTTTCTTT.

This chain joins TRBV7-3 and TRBJ2-5; the match to TRBD1 covers 9 bases. This CDR3 has 15 residues. In germline, CDR1 is SGHTA, CDR2 FQGTGA. The V gene end was trimmed by 5 bases and the J gene end by 1 base; junction bases not matched to a gene: 5. CDR3 coding DNA: TGTGCCAGCAGCCGGGACAGGGCCTCCCAAGAGACCCAGTACTTC. It encodes CASSRDRASQETQYF.

This chain joins TRBV29-1 and TRBJ2-1, with TRBD2 matching 8 bases. CDR1 is SQVTM and CDR2 is ANQGSEA in the germline V gene. V dropped 3 bases and J dropped 7; count of bases not matched to a gene: 5. CDR3 length: 13 residues. The CDR3 DNA follows: TGCAGCGTTGAGGGACTAGTGAGGAATGAGCAGTTCTTC. Its protein product is CSVEGLVRNEQFF.

The V gene is TRBV30, the J gene TRBJ1-6; D is unclear. V was shortened by 2 bases and J by 8 bases, with 13 bases between the two germline ends. Germline-derived CDR1 and CDR2 are GTSNPN and SVGIG (reference sequence). The CDR3 totals 14 residues. This CDR3 reads CAWSPVLLDSPLHF. The DNA of the CDR3 is TGTGCCTGGAGTCCCGTCCTATTGGATTCACCCCTCCACTTT.

CDR3 coding DNA: TGTGCCAGCAGCTTCCTTACTAGCGCCTCTCACAATGAGCAGTTCTTC. Translated: CASSFLTSASHNEQFF. The rearrangement links TRBV7-9 to TRBJ2-1; 7 bases line up with TRBD2. The germline CDR1 and CDR2 sequences are SEHNR and FQNEAQ (reference sequence). V shed 3 bases and J 5 bases; nucleotides not matched to a gene: 10. This CDR3 spans 16 amino acids.

The chain combines TRBV7-2 with TRBJ2-1; the D is unclear. CDR1 and CDR2 (germline): SGHTA, FQGNSA. This CDR3 is built from 13 residues. Trimming shortened V by 7 bases and J by 4 bases, and 11 bases separated the two germline ends. Here the CDR3 reads CASTARNYNEQFF. In DNA form, the CDR3 reads TGTGCCAGCACAGCTAGAAATTACAATGAGCAGTTCTTC.

This chain connects TRBV28 to TRBJ2-1; a possible D gene is TRBD2 (6 bases). Trimming shortened V by 1 base and J by 0 bases, and 10 bases separated the two germline ends. The CDR3 sequence is 16 residues long. Germline-derived CDR1 and CDR2 are MDHEN and SYDVKM. In DNA, the CDR3 is TGTGCCAGCAGTTTATATGGGGGGAGCTCCTACAATGAGCAGTTCTTC. It codes for CASSLYGGSSYNEQFF.

The chain is built from TRBV28 and TRBJ1-1; 7 bases are a match to TRBD1. With 3 bases clipped from V and 1 base from J, the junction kept 8 bases outside the gene matches. CDR3 length: 16 residues. From germline, CDR1 is MDHEN and CDR2 SYDVKM. The CDR3 DNA is TGTGCCAGCAGTTTCATTCGGCCAGGGGGGAACACTGAAGCTTTCTTT. Translated: CASSFIRPGGNTEAFF. Together with reference TRBV28 and TRBJ1-1, the CDR3 gives the full variable domain: DVKVTQSSRYLVKRTGEKVFLECVQDMDHENMFWYRQDPGLGLRLIYFSYDVKMKEKGDIPEGYSVSREKKERFSLILESASTNQTSMYLCASSFIRPGGNTEAFFGQGTRLTVV.

This chain uses TRBV3-1 (or the pseudogene TRBV3-2) with TRBJ2-2; D gene uncertain. CDR3 length: 15 amino acids. Germline V lookup: CDR1 LGHDT, CDR2 YNNKEL (reference sequence). V lost 0 bases to trimming and J lost 3 bases, with 8 bases between them. The CDR3 sequence: CASSQEGVYTGELFF. The CDR3 DNA reads TGTGCCAGCAGCCAAGAGGGCGTATACACCGGGGAGCTGTTTTTT.

The chain links TRBV7-8 to TRBJ1-1; TRBD1 aligns across 11 bases. V lost 0 bases to trimming and J lost 1 base; unmatched junction nucleotides: 16. The CDR3 has 21 residues. Looked up from germline, CDR1 is SGHVS and CDR2 is FQNEAQ. The CDR3: CASSLAGQGDPGAPRNTEAFF. The CDR3 bases are TGTGCCAGCAGCTTAGCGGGACAGGGGGACCCTGGGGCTCCACGGAACACTGAAGCTTTCTTT.

The genes are TRBV7-2 and TRBJ1-4; TRBD1 matches at 10 bases. Germline V gene sequence: CDR1 SGHTA, CDR2 FQGNSA. The length of the CDR3 is 14 residues. Losses at the gene ends were 4 bases for V and 7 bases for J; bases not matched to a gene: 3. The DNA for the CDR3 is TGTGCCAGCAGCTGGACAGGGGGAGGTGAAAAACTGTTTTTT. Amino acid sequence: CASSWTGGGEKLFF.